A selection of T cell receptor beta chains follows, all from one sample in a study of T-cell memory formation after mild COVID-19. A single record per CDR3 protein comes from TCRdb applying MiXCR to the 5' RACE reads. The profile shows 150,000 to 200,000 distinct CDR3 sequences, around 15% of them singletons. Sequencing was done on a sample of PBMCs or a T cell subset sorted from them (not recorded which). The source of these receptors is an adult woman who had mild COVID-19 (a few samples of this study predate the infection). Cell type and time point are not known. Each CDR3 is given with its conserved first and last residue. A D gene is named only where the DNA matches it firmly. Rows give clone size only sometimes, using once, few, many, or a class for an expanded clone.

d_gene: -
v_gene: TRBV11-3
j_gene: TRBJ2-7
abundance: -
CDR3aa: CASSPDGTRAYEQYF
CDR3nt: TGTGCCAGCAGCCCCGACGGGACCCGGGCCTACGAGCAGTACTTC

d_gene: TRBD2
v_gene: TRBV15
j_gene: TRBJ2-1
abundance: -
CDR3aa: CATSRQTGTSRYNEQFF
CDR3nt: TGTGCCACCAGCAGACAGACCGGGACTAGCCGGTACAATGAGCAGTTCTTC

d_gene: -
v_gene: TRBV6-1
j_gene: TRBJ1-2
abundance: -
CDR3aa: CASCDEGRRLHGYTF
CDR3nt: TGTGCCAGCTGTGACGAAGGACGGAGATTGCATGGCTACACCTTC

d_gene: TRBD2
v_gene: TRBV7-2
j_gene: TRBJ2-3
abundance: few
CDR3aa: CASSPESGRASTDTQYF
CDR3nt: TGTGCCAGCAGCCCTGAGAGCGGGAGGGCTAGCACAGATACGCAGTATTTT

d_gene: TRBD2
v_gene: TRBV7-9
j_gene: TRBJ2-7
abundance: -
CDR3aa: CASSPGLAGGGEQYF
CDR3nt: TGTGCCAGCAGCCCGGGACTAGCGGGAGGGGGCGAGCAGTACTTC

d_gene: -
v_gene: TRBV9
j_gene: TRBJ2-5
abundance: -
CDR3aa: CASSVAALEETQYF
CDR3nt: TGTGCCAGCAGCGTAGCTGCCCTAGAAGAGACCCAGTACTTC

d_gene: TRBD2
v_gene: TRBV10-3
j_gene: TRBJ2-7
abundance: -
CDR3aa: CAISDTSGRTTYEQYF
CDR3nt: TGTGCCATCAGTGATACTAGCGGGAGGACAACCTACGAGCAGTACTTC

d_gene: TRBD1
v_gene: TRBV5-1
j_gene: TRBJ2-1
abundance: few
CDR3aa: CASSLEQGALSYNEQFF
CDR3nt: TGCGCCAGCAGCTTGGAGCAGGGGGCATTATCCTACAATGAGCAGTTCTTC

d_gene: -
v_gene: TRBV7-9
j_gene: TRBJ2-1
abundance: -
CDR3aa: CAHGAGIHNEQFF
CDR3nt: TGTGCCCACGGGGCAGGGATCCACAATGAGCAGTTCTTC

d_gene: -
v_gene: TRBV18
j_gene: TRBJ1-1
abundance: few
CDR3aa: CASSPPGQRNTEAFF
CDR3nt: TGTGCCAGCTCACCACCCGGACAGCGGAACACTGAAGCTTTCTTT

d_gene: -
v_gene: TRBV20-1
j_gene: TRBJ1-2
abundance: few
CDR3aa: CSAPTLGGYTF
CDR3nt: TGCAGTGCGCCGACCCTGGGTGGCTACACCTTC

d_gene: -
v_gene: TRBV7-8
j_gene: TRBJ1-5
abundance: few
CDR3aa: CASSSRSNQPQHF
CDR3nt: TGTGCCAGCAGCTCCCGCAGCAATCAGCCCCAGCATTTT

d_gene: TRBD1
v_gene: TRBV6-2/TRBV6-3
j_gene: TRBJ2-7
abundance: -
CDR3aa: CASSSGQVGHEQYF
CDR3nt: TGTGCCAGCAGTTCGGGACAGGTCGGCCACGAGCAGTACTTC

d_gene: -
v_gene: TRBV5-4
j_gene: TRBJ2-1
abundance: few
CDR3aa: CASRQTGRQSELFF
CDR3nt: TGTGCCAGCAGACAGACAGGACGGCAGTCTGAGCTGTTCTTC

d_gene: -
v_gene: TRBV7-2
j_gene: TRBJ1-5
abundance: -
CDR3aa: CASSPLTGPNQPQHF
CDR3nt: TGTGCCAGCAGCCCATTGACAGGACCCAATCAGCCCCAGCATTTT

d_gene: -
v_gene: TRBV7-2
j_gene: TRBJ1-2
abundance: -
CDR3aa: CASSPGRKEGYTF
CDR3nt: TGTGCCAGCAGCCCGGGACGAAAGGAAGGCTACACCTTC

d_gene: TRBD2
v_gene: TRBV11-3
j_gene: TRBJ2-1
abundance: few
CDR3aa: CASSLWGTGTSGYNEQFF
CDR3nt: TGTGCCAGCAGCTTGTGGGGTACCGGGACTAGCGGCTACAATGAGCAGTTCTTC

d_gene: TRBD1
v_gene: TRBV5-1
j_gene: TRBJ2-2
abundance: -
CDR3aa: CASSQSTGRNTGELFF
CDR3nt: TGCGCCAGCAGCCAGTCGACAGGGAGGAACACCGGGGAGCTGTTTTTT

d_gene: TRBD1
v_gene: TRBV19
j_gene: TRBJ2-1
abundance: few
CDR3aa: CASSKRTGQRDEQFF
CDR3nt: TGTGCCAGTAGTAAGCGGACAGGTCAAAGGGATGAGCAGTTCTTC

d_gene: TRBD1
v_gene: TRBV12-3/TRBV12-4
j_gene: TRBJ1-2
abundance: -
CDR3aa: CASSGTGAYYGYTF
CDR3nt: TGTGCCAGCAGCGGGACAGGGGCTTACTATGGCTACACCTTC

d_gene: TRBD2
v_gene: TRBV5-4
j_gene: TRBJ2-2
abundance: few
CDR3aa: CATSGGGLAGGTNTGELFF
CDR3nt: TGTGCCACCTCAGGGGGAGGACTAGCGGGGGGCACGAACACCGGGGAGCTGTTTTTT

d_gene: -
v_gene: TRBV27
j_gene: TRBJ1-2
abundance: -
CDR3aa: CASSQAGGAYGYTF
CDR3nt: TGTGCCAGCAGTCAAGCGGGGGGGGCCTATGGCTACACCTTC

d_gene: TRBD2
v_gene: TRBV6-2/TRBV6-3
j_gene: TRBJ2-3
abundance: few
CDR3aa: CASSWTSGITIRSTDTQYF
CDR3nt: TGTGCCAGCAGTTGGACTAGCGGGATAACTATTCGGAGCACAGATACGCAGTATTTT

d_gene: TRBD1
v_gene: TRBV30
j_gene: TRBJ2-2
abundance: few
CDR3aa: CAWKPGQASLTGELFF
CDR3nt: TGTGCCTGGAAGCCCGGACAGGCATCCCTCACCGGGGAGCTGTTTTTT

d_gene: -
v_gene: TRBV6-2/TRBV6-3
j_gene: TRBJ2-5
abundance: few
CDR3aa: CASSSRRETQYF
CDR3nt: TGTGCCAGCAGTAGTCGGAGGGAGACCCAGTACTTC

d_gene: -
v_gene: TRBV19
j_gene: TRBJ1-5
abundance: few
CDR3aa: CASSLTGSSNQPQHF
CDR3nt: TGTGCCAGTAGCCTGACAGGTTCTAGCAATCAGCCCCAGCATTTT

d_gene: TRBD1
v_gene: TRBV12-3/TRBV12-4
j_gene: TRBJ2-1
abundance: many
CDR3aa: CASSWAGQGTGGQFF
CDR3nt: TGTGCCAGCAGTTGGGCGGGACAGGGGACGGGGGGGCAGTTCTTC